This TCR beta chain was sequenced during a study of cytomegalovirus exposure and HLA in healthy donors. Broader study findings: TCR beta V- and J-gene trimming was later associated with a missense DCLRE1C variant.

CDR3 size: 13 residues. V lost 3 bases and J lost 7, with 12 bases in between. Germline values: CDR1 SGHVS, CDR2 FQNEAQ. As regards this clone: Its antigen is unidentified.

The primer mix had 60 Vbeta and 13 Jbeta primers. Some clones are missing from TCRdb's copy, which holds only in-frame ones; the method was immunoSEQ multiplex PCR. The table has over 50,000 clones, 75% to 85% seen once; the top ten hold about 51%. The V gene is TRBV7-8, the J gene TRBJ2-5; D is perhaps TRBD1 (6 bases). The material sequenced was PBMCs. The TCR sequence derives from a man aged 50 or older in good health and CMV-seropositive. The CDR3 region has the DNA TGTGCCAGCAGCTTTCCAGGGGTGGGGACCCAGTACTTC. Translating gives CASSFPGVGTQYF.